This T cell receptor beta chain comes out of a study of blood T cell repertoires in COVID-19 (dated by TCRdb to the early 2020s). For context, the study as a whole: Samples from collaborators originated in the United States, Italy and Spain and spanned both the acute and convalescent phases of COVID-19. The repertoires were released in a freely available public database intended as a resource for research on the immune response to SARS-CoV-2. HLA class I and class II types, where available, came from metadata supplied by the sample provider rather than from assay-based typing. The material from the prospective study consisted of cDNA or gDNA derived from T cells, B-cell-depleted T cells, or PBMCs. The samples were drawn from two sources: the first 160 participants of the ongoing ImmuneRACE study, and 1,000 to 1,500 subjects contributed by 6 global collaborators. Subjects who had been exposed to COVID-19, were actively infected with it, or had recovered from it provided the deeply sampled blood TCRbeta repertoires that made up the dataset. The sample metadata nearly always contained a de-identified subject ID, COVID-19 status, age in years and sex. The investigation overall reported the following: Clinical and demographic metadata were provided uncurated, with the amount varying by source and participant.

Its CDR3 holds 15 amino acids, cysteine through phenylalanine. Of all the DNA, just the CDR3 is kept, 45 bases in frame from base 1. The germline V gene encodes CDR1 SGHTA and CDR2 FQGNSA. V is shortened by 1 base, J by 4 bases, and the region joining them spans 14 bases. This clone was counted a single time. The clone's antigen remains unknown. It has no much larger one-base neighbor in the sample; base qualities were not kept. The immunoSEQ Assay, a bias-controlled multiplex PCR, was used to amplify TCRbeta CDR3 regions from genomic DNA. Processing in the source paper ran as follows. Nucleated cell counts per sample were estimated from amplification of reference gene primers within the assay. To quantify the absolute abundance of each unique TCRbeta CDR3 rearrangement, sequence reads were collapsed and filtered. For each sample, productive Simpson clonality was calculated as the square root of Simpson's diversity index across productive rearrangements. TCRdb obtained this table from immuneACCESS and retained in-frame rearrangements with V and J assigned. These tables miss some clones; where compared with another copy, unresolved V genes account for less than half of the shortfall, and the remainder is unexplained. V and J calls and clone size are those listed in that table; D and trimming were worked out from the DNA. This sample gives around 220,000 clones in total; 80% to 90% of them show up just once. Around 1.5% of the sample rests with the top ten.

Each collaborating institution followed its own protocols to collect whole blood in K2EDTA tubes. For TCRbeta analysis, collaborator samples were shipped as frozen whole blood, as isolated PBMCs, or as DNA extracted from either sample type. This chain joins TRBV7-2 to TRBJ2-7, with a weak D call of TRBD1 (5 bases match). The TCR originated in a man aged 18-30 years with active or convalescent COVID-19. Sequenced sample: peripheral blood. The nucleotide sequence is TGTGCCAGCAGCTTAGTCGACAGAAGGATATACGAGCAGTACTTC. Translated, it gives CASSLVDRRIYEQYF.